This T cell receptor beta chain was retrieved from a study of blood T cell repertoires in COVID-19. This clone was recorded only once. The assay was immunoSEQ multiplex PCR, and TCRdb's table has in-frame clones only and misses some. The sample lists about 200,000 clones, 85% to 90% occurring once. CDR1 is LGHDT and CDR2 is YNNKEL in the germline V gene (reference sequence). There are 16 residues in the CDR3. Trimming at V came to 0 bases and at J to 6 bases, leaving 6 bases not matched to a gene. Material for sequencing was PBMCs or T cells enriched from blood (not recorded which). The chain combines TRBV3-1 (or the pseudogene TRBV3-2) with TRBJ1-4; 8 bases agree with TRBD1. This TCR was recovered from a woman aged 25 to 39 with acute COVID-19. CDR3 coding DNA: TGTGCCAGCAGCCAAGACGGGGGACAGGTCGATGAAAAACTGTTTTTT. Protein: CASSQDGGQVDEKLFF.